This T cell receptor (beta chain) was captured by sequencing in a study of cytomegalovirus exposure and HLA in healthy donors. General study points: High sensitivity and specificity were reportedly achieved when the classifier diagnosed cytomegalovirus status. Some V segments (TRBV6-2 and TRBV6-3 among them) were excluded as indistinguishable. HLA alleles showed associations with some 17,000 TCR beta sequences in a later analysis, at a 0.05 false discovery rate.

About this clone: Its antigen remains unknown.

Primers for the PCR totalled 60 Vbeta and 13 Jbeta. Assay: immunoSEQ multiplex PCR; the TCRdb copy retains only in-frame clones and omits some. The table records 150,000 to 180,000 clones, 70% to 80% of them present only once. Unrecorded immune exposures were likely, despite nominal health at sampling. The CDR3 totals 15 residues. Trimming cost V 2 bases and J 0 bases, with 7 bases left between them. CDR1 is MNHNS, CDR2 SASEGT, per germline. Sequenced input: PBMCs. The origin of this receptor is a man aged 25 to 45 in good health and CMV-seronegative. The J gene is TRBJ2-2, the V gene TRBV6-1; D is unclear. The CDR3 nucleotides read TGTGCCAGCAGTGAAACTGCATCGAACACCGGGGAGCTGTTTTTT. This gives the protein CASSETASNTGELFF.